The entry below describes one T cell receptor beta chain. An end of the junction does not agree with germline; a read error may underlie this. These data come from a study of blood T cell repertoires in COVID-19. Study summary: PBMCs, B-cell-depleted T cells, or T cells were the source of the cDNA or gDNA that made up the material.

Seattle's enrolled individuals joined amid active infection and were then monitored longitudinally. Per the authors' pipeline: The authors estimated nucleated cell counts from reference gene primer amplification. Sequenced by immunoSEQ multiplex PCR; TCRdb stores in-frame clones only, minus some. That table furnishes V, J and clone size, whereas the DNA furnished D and trimming. The sample consists of some 190,000 clones, about 84% of them appearing once. CDR1 is MNHEY and CDR2 is SVGAGI in the germline V gene. The CDR3 has 14 residues. The sequenced sample consisted of peripheral blood. This sequence was found in a woman aged 80 or older with COVID-19, enrolled during active disease. The chain couples TRBV6-5 to TRBJ1-1, with D uncertain. In DNA form, the CDR3 reads TGTGCCAGCAGTAACTCGCCGGTGAACACTGAAGCTTTCTTT. The encoded protein is CASSNSPVNTEAFF.